This T cell receptor beta chain derives from a study of neurological immune-mediated disorders. Findings and limits, study-wide: The greatest TCR clonal expansion appeared in HTLV-1-associated myelopathy and the smallest, falling below healthy controls, in multiple sclerosis.

Time point denoted: longitudinal time-point 1 (baseline). This CDR3 region has 15 residues. Per the germline V gene, CDR1 is LNHNV and CDR2 is YYDKDF (reference sequence). V dropped 4 bases and J dropped 2; count of bases not matched to a gene: 2. This clonotype occurred a few times. Antigen: not known. 5'RACE with 10-nucleotide random UMIs produced the cDNA. TCRdb passed the 5' RACE reads through MiXCR, listing each CDR3 protein once. In the table there are over 55,000 distinct CDR3 sequences, roughly 10% of which are singletons. The sequenced sample was PBMCs. The receptor comes from a man younger than 45 in good health. The gene calls are TRBV15 and TRBJ2-1, with 10 bases matching TRBD1. The CDR3 region is CATSKDRGPYNEQFF. CDR3 bases: TGTGCCACCAGCAAAGACAGGGGGCCCTACAATGAGCAGTTCTTC.